The next 24 T cell receptor beta chains were all read from a single sample in a study of spatial heterogeneity in lung cancer. Described time point: sample taken at primary tumor resection. From tumor, nontumor lung or frozen PBMC, whole RNA was taken unsorted for sequencing. TCRdb re-called the 5' RACE reads through MiXCR, storing one row per CDR3 protein. The sample has about 11,000 distinct CDR3 sequences; 3.5% to 5% are singletons. The sample was normal lung tissue next to the tumor, taken at surgery. The receptors originated from a male donor with early-stage non-small cell lung cancer.

This clonotype was observed a few times. The genes are TRBV5-1 and TRBJ1-2; D is unclear. CDR1 and CDR2 (germline): SGHRS, YFSETQ. Between the trimmed V and J ends, which lost 1 base and 1 base, there was a span of 8 bases. The CDR3 runs to 14 residues. CDR3 in DNA: TGCGCCAGCAGCTTGTCTGGGATTAACTATGGCTACACCTTC. Its translation: CASSLSGINYGYTF.

By share of the sample, this clonotype is medium-sized. This rearrangement joins TRBV11-2 to TRBJ2-3, with D possibly being TRBD1 (5 bases). Trimming pared 3 bases from V and 2 bases from J, leaving 9 bases between. The length of the CDR3 is 14 residues. Per germline, CDR1 SGHAT and CDR2 FQNNGV. CDR3 sequence reads: CASSFGAYTDTQYF. The CDR3 DNA is TGTGCCAGCAGCTTTGGGGCCTACACAGATACGCAGTATTTT.

Sample share makes this clonotype medium-sized. V gene TRBV20-1 combines with J gene TRBJ2-7, with D possibly matching TRBD1 (6 bases). This CDR3 has 14 amino acids. Germline assignment: CDR1 DFQATT and CDR2 SNEGSKA (reference sequence). V was cut by 0 bases and J by 3 bases, with 12 bases left in between. The DNA for the CDR3 is TGCAGTGCTAGAGATGAGGGGGATCACTACGAGCAGTACTTC. Protein sequence: CSARDEGDHYEQYF.

In this sample, this clonotype turned up a few times. This chain connects TRBV4-2 to TRBJ1-4; 7 positions match TRBD1. Germline V gene data show CDR1 as LGHNA and CDR2 as YNFKEQ. Germline trimming cut 4 bases from V and 5 bases from J; bases unmatched to any gene: 4. This CDR3 is built from 14 residues. The CDR3 is CASSLLTGNEKLFF. The DNA of the CDR3 is TGTGCCAGCAGCCTGCTGACAGGGAATGAAAAACTGTTTTTT.

This clonotype has at least ten counts. This rearrangement joins TRBV19 to TRBJ1-2, with D maybe TRBD1 (5 bases). Trimming took off 3 bases at V and 8 bases at J, with 16 bases between the two ends. Germline-derived CDR1 and CDR2 are LNHDA and SQIVND (reference sequence). This CDR3 has 14 residues. The CDR3 here is CASSIGQGVGGYTF. The DNA for the CDR3 is TGTGCCAGTAGTATCGGCCAGGGCGTCGGGGGCTACACCTTC.

This clonotype was seen repeatedly, ten times or more. This chain uses TRBV28 with TRBJ1-1; no definite D call. V was shortened by 2 bases and J by 0 bases, with 7 bases between the two germline ends. The CDR3 loop spans 14 amino acids. The germline V gene has CDR1 MDHEN and CDR2 SYDVKM. The CDR3: CASSLGTLNTEAFF. The CDR3 bases are TGTGCCAGCAGTTTAGGAACTTTGAACACTGAAGCTTTCTTT.

In its sample, this clonotype was seen many times. The J gene is TRBJ2-1, the V gene TRBV2; no firm D call. The germline V gene encodes CDR1 SNHLY and CDR2 FYNNEI. The ends were cut back, 7 bases at V and 3 bases at J, with 10 bases in the middle. The CDR3 loop spans 13 amino acids. The CDR3 nucleotides are TGTGCCAGCAAAGGTGGCTTCTACAATGAGCAGTTCTTC. Protein sequence: CASKGGFYNEQFF.

This clonotype has a count of ten or more. V gene TRBV27 combines with J gene TRBJ1-1; TRBD1 is a possible D gene (5 bases). V was pared by 6 bases and J by 5 bases, with 16 bases between. In germline, CDR1 is MNHEY, CDR2 SMNVEV (reference sequence). The CDR3 has 14 residues. The CDR3 protein is CASRGGTQRTEAFF. The CDR3 bases are TGTGCCAGCAGGGGGGGGACCCAGAGGACTGAAGCTTTCTTT.

This clonotype rates as medium-sized. The gene calls are TRBV7-9 and TRBJ1-6, with D tentatively TRBD1 (5 bases). The CDR3 runs 12 residues. The ends were cut back, 10 bases at V and 10 bases at J, with 14 bases in the middle. In germline, CDR1 is SEHNR, CDR2 FQNEAQ (reference sequence). CDR3 in amino acids: CATPGVGSPLHF. DNA of the CDR3: TGTGCCACCCCGGGGGTAGGGTCACCCCTCCACTTT.

Judged by abundance, this clonotype is medium-sized. V is TRBV6-5 and J is TRBJ1-1; D perhaps matches TRBD1 (6 bases). Germline lookup yields CDR1 MNHEY and CDR2 SVGAGI. V was trimmed by 6 bases and J by 6 bases, leaving 14 bases between them. This CDR3 contains 13 residues. Here the CDR3 reads CASRSTGKAEAFF. CDR3 nucleotide sequence: TGTGCCAGCAGGTCCACAGGGAAGGCTGAAGCTTTCTTT.

This clonotype has at least ten counts. This chain connects TRBV19 to TRBJ2-3; D tentatively reads TRBD1 or TRBD2 (5 bases each). Germline CDR1 and CDR2: LNHDA and SQIVND (reference sequence). Trimming shortened V by 10 bases and J by 3 bases, and 14 bases separated the two germline ends. CDR3 length: 13 residues. The DNA for the CDR3 is TGTGCCACTGAGGGGACGGGGACAGATACGCAGTATTTT. Amino acids: CATEGTGTDTQYF.

There are many counts of this clonotype. The chain has TRBV3-1 and TRBJ1-4, with a weak D call TRBD1 (5 bases). This CDR3 comprises 12 residues. Per the germline V gene, CDR1 is LGHDT and CDR2 is YNNKEL (reference sequence). Trimming left V 4 bases short and J 13 bases short, with 13 bases between. The CDR3: CASSPDSLRLFF. CDR3 in DNA: TGTGCCAGCAGCCCCGACAGTCTGAGACTGTTTTTT.

This clonotype has a count of ten or more. The V and J genes are TRBV7-6 and TRBJ2-1; possibly TRBD2 for D (5 bases). From germline, CDR1 is SGHVS and CDR2 FNYEAQ. With 1 base removed from V and 5 bases from J, the gap between germline ends came to 9 bases. The CDR3 loop spans 14 amino acids. In DNA, the CDR3 is TGTGCCAGCAGCTTAGGAGAGGGAAACAATGAGCAGTTCTTC. Its protein is CASSLGEGNNEQFF.

This clonotype occurred many times. CDR3 in amino acids: CASSAITGGADEQYF. The DNA of the CDR3 is TGTGCCAGCAGCGCTATAACAGGGGGCGCAGACGAGCAGTACTTC. The chain links TRBV7-9 to TRBJ2-7; 9 bases align to TRBD1. CDR1 and CDR2 from the germline V gene are SEHNR and FQNEAQ (reference sequence). V lost 5 bases, J lost 5 bases, and 10 bases stayed unmatched. The CDR3 is 15 residues long.

This rearrangement joins TRBV11-1 to TRBJ2-5, with D tentatively TRBD1 (6 bases). CDR1 SGHAT and CDR2 FQDESV come from the germline V gene (reference sequence). The CDR3 loop spans 15 amino acids. V dropped 1 base and J dropped 2 bases, with 11 bases sitting between them. The CDR3 coding sequence is TGTGCCAGCAGCTTAGGGGGGCCGGGGCAAGAGACCCAGTACTTC. Translation gives CASSLGGPGQETQYF.

This clonotype has ten or more counts. This chain connects TRBV19 to TRBJ2-2; possibly TRBD1 for D (5 bases). CDR1 LNHDA and CDR2 SQIVND come from the germline V gene (reference sequence). V shed 9 bases and J shed 3 bases, with 20 bases lying between them. The CDR3 is 16 amino acids. The CDR3 coding sequence is TGTGCCAGCGCTAGAAAGGCAGGGCAGGACACCGGGGAGCTGTTTTTT. This gives the protein CASARKAGQDTGELFF.

The chain has TRBV20-1 and TRBJ2-5, with D perhaps matching TRBD1 (6 bases). The CDR3 has 13 residues. V lost 3 bases to trimming and J lost 4 bases, with 12 bases between them. From germline, CDR1 is DFQATT and CDR2 SNEGSKA (reference sequence). In DNA, the CDR3 is TGCAGTGCTAGTGGGGGCGGAATAGAGACCCAGTACTTC. Translation: CSASGGGIETQYF.

The sample holds many counts of this clonotype. The chain links TRBV20-1 to TRBJ2-5, with D unresolved. CDR1 and CDR2 from the germline V gene are DFQATT and SNEGSKA (reference sequence). This CDR3 has 12 residues. V was shortened by 6 bases and J by 2 bases, with 10 bases between the two germline ends. Here the CDR3 reads CSAAKIQETQYF. In DNA form, the CDR3 reads TGCAGTGCCGCTAAGATACAAGAGACCCAGTACTTC.

This clonotype was counted at least ten times. The chain links TRBV30 to TRBJ2-3, with 8 bases identical to TRBD2. The V gene end was trimmed by 2 bases and the J gene end by 1 base; junction bases not matched to a gene: 5. CDR1 GTSNPN and CDR2 SVGIG come from the germline V gene (reference sequence). This CDR3 is 15 amino acids long. The CDR3 nucleotides are TGTGCCTGGAGTCTTCAACTAGCGGGCACAGATACGCAGTATTTT. This translates into CAWSLQLAGTDTQYF. Based on the CDR3 plus reference TRBV30 and TRBJ2-3, the full variable domain is SQTIHQWPATLVQPVGSPLSLECTVEGTSNPNLYWYRQAAGRGLQLLFYSVGIGQISSEVPQNLSASRPQDRQFILSSKKLLLSDSGFYLCAWSLQLAGTDTQYFGPGTRLTVL.

In its sample, this clonotype is medium-sized (0.01 to 0.1%). The chain carries TRBV29-1 and TRBJ1-1, with D unresolved. CDR1 is SQVTM, CDR2 ANQGSEA, per germline. Trimming shortened V by 5 bases and J by 8 bases, and 12 bases separated the two germline ends. This CDR3 contains 11 residues. The chain's CDR3 is CSVIGLAEAFF. In DNA form, the CDR3 reads TGCAGCGTTATCGGTCTGGCCGAAGCTTTCTTT.

This clonotype was detected many times. The chain uses TRBV6-5 and TRBJ2-7; 9 bases fit TRBD1. Germline V gene sequence: CDR1 MNHEY, CDR2 SVGAGI. Germline trimming cut 5 bases from V and 3 bases from J; bases unmatched to any gene: 2. CDR3 length: 13 residues. CDR3 nucleotides: TGTGCCAGCAGTCGACAGGGGGTCTACGAGCAGTACTTC. It encodes CASSRQGVYEQYF.

This clonotype was counted many times. This chain connects TRBV20-1 to TRBJ1-3; D is possibly TRBD1 (5 bases). Germline V gene lookup returns CDR1 DFQATT and CDR2 SNEGSKA (reference sequence). Trimming shortened V by 3 bases and J by 0 bases, and 12 bases separated the two germline ends. The CDR3 covers 15 residues. The CDR3 reads CSARGPGSSGNTIYF. The DNA for the CDR3 is TGCAGTGCTAGGGGACCGGGTTCCTCTGGAAACACCATATATTTT.

This clonotype was detected many times. The chain employs TRBV11-2 and TRBJ1-6, with 9 bases fitting TRBD1. V dropped 0 bases and J dropped 8; count of bases not matched to a gene: 8. The CDR3 totals 17 residues. CDR1 is SGHAT, CDR2 FQNNGV, per germline. The CDR3 DNA sequence: TGTGCCAGCAGCTTAGATCTTTGGACAGGGGATCATTCACCCCTCCACTTT. Amino acids: CASSLDLWTGDHSPLHF.

In its sample, this clonotype was seen many times. The genes are TRBV27 and TRBJ1-1; 9 bases are a match to TRBD1. This CDR3 region has 17 residues. Looked up from germline, CDR1 is MNHEY and CDR2 is SMNVEV (reference sequence). The ends lost 2 bases at V and 0 bases at J; junction bases unmatched: 7. The DNA of the CDR3 is TGTGCCAGCAGTTTAAGGTCCCGGACAGGGGTGAACACTGAAGCTTTCTTT. This encodes CASSLRSRTGVNTEAFF.